Following are 15 T cell receptor beta chains from one sample sequenced in a study of blood T cell repertoires in COVID-19. Libraries were prepared by immunoSEQ multiplex PCR; TCRdb keeps only in-frame clonotypes and omits some of them. The sample consists of approximately 120,000 clones, around 83% of them appearing once. The sequenced sample was PBMCs or T cells enriched from blood (not recorded which). All receptors derive from a man between 25 and 39 years old who had recovered from COVID-19.

The chain couples TRBV7-9 to TRBJ1-4; the match to TRBD1 covers 9 bases. The CDR3 spans 16 residues. The germline gives CDR1 SEHNR, CDR2 FQNEAQ (reference sequence). V was pared by 5 bases and J by 2 bases, with 6 bases of the junction left unmatched. Written as DNA, the CDR3 is TGTGCCAGCAGCGAAGACAGGGGGGTGACTAATGAAAAACTGTTTTTT. It specifies CASSEDRGVTNEKLFF.

This clone was seen only once. The chain employs TRBV12-3 or TRBV12-4 and TRBJ1-2, with TRBD1 matching 9 bases. CDR3 size: 13 residues. J was trimmed by 8 bases and V by 6 bases; bases with no gene match: 7. Here the CDR3 reads CASSRTGDNGYTF. Here the CDR3 DNA reads TGTGCCAGCAGCAGGACAGGGGACAACGGCTACACCTTC.

The chain links TRBV27 to TRBJ2-7, with a tentative D call TRBD2 (7 bases). CDR1 and CDR2 (germline): MNHEY, SMNVEV (reference sequence). V lost 2 bases and J lost 3, with 23 bases in between. The CDR3 contains 18 residues. CDR3 in amino acids: CASSLKSSGGGYGYEQYF. As DNA, the CDR3 is TGTGCCAGCAGTTTAAAGTCTTCGGGGGGCGGGTATGGCTACGAGCAGTACTTC.

This clone was recorded only once. V usage is TRBV29-1 and J usage is TRBJ2-2; D gene ambiguous. V lost 4 bases to trimming and J lost 5 bases, with 5 bases between them. The CDR3 covers 11 residues. Germline CDR1 is SQVTM and CDR2 is ANQGSEA. The CDR3 region has the DNA TGCAGCGTTGCCAGGACCGGGGAGCTGTTTTTT. This sequence encodes CSVARTGELFF.

V and J are TRBV5-1 and TRBJ2-1; possible D gene TRBD1, 6 bases. This CDR3 spans 13 amino acids. CDR1 is SGHRS, CDR2 YFSETQ, per germline. V lost 6 bases and J 8 bases, leaving 15 bases between the germline ends. The chain's CDR3 is CASTLDSGYEQFF. The CDR3 region has the DNA TGCGCCAGCACCCTGGACAGCGGATATGAGCAGTTCTTC. Filled out from reference TRBV5-1 and TRBJ2-1, the complete variable domain reads KAGVTQTPRYLIKTRGQQVTLSCSPISGHRSVSWYQQTPGQGLQFLFEYFSETQRNKGNFPGRFSGRQFSNSRSEMNVSTLELGDSALYLCASTLDSGYEQFFGPGTRLTVL.

This clone was seen once. This chain uses TRBV4-1 with TRBJ2-3, with D unclear. The germline V and J ends were trimmed by 1 base and 6 bases, with 11 bases remaining between them. The CDR3 covers 14 residues. CDR1 and CDR2 (germline): MGHRA, YSYEKL. This CDR3 reads CASSQGPSPDTQYF. The CDR3 coding sequence is TGCGCCAGCAGCCAAGGGCCTTCTCCGGATACGCAGTATTTT.

The CDR3 loop is CASGLININEQYF. The CDR3 region has the DNA TGTGCTAGTGGTTTGATAAACATCAACGAGCAGTACTTC. The chain uses TRBV12-5 and TRBJ2-7, with D unclear. Germline V CDR1 and CDR2: LGHNT, FRNRAP. The V gene lost 2 bases and the J gene lost 5 bases, with 10 bases spanning the gap. This CDR3 region has 13 residues. Full variable domain (rest looked up from reference TRBV12-5 and TRBJ2-7): DARVTQTPRHKVTEMGQEVTMRCQPILGHNTVFWYRQTMMQGLELLAYFRNRAPLDDSGMPKDRFSAEMPDATLATLKIQPSEPRDSAVYFCASGLININEQYFGPGTRLTVT.

The chain is built from TRBV5-1 and TRBJ1-4; 7 bases map to TRBD1. The CDR3 is 17 residues long. Per germline, CDR1 SGHRS and CDR2 YFSETQ. The junction had 18 bases not matched to a gene; V was cut back by 9 bases and J by 4 bases. The CDR3 region has the DNA TGCGCCACCCTACCGAGGACCCGACAGGGACTTAATGAAAAACTGTTTTTT. Translating it yields CATLPRTRQGLNEKLFF.

The rearrangement uses TRBV29-1 and TRBJ1-1; D is unresolved. Germline CDR1 and CDR2: SQVTM and ANQGSEA. Trimming took 5 bases from V and 3 from J, leaving 7 bases between them. This CDR3 has 11 amino acids. The CDR3 DNA follows: TGCAGCGTTTTCTATTACACTGAAGCTTTCTTT. It codes for CSVFYYTEAFF.

The chain links TRBV3-1 (or the pseudogene TRBV3-2) to TRBJ2-5; a possible D gene is TRBD2 (6 bases). Trimming removed 1 base from V and 5 bases from J, with 11 bases in between. Per the germline V gene, CDR1 is LGHDT and CDR2 is YNNKEL (reference sequence). The CDR3 extends over 14 amino acids. The CDR3 sequence is CASSQGGVEETQYF. The CDR3 region has the DNA TGTGCCAGCAGCCAAGGGGGGGTTGAGGAGACCCAGTACTTC.

In DNA form, the CDR3 reads TGTGCCAGCAGCTTAACCAGGGATTCGTCGTTCGATGAGCAGTTCTTC. Translating it yields CASSLTRDSSFDEQFF. The V call is TRBV7-3, the J call TRBJ2-1; a weak D match, TRBD1 (5 bases). Germline CDR1 reads SGHTA; CDR2 reads FQGTGA. Deletions cut 0 bases from V and 8 bases from J, with 17 bases between. This CDR3 region has 16 residues.

The V and J genes are TRBV29-1 and TRBJ2-1; a possible D gene is TRBD1 (5 bases). The ends were cut back, 6 bases at V and 11 bases at J, with 11 bases in the middle. The CDR3 length is 10 residues. CDR1 is SQVTM, CDR2 ANQGSEA, per germline. CDR3 nucleotides: TGCAGCGTCGGTGACAGTAAGCAGTTCTTC. It encodes CSVGDSKQFF.

The chain employs TRBV6-5 and TRBJ1-1, with 7 bases aligning to TRBD1. Trimming at V came to 10 bases and at J to 3 bases, leaving 14 bases not matched to a gene. The CDR3 has 15 amino acids. Germline assignment: CDR1 MNHEY and CDR2 SVGAGI. For the CDR3, the DNA is TGTGCCACCTACGGACAGGTGGGGAAAGACACTGAAGCTTTCTTT. This translates into CATYGQVGKDTEAFF.

V gene TRBV9 combines with J gene TRBJ1-1; the D is unclear. Germline V lookup: CDR1 SGDLS, CDR2 YYNGEE. V was clipped by 4 bases and J by 2 bases, with 15 bases between them. This CDR3 region has 15 residues. In DNA, the CDR3 is TGTGCCAGCAGCCCTACGTGGCAGGCAAACACTGAAGCTTTCTTT. Its translation is CASSPTWQANTEAFF.

This chain joins TRBV4-2 and TRBJ2-1; 8 positions agree with TRBD2. V trimming: 0 bases; J trimming: 8 bases; junction bases outside the gene matches: 9. CDR1 and CDR2 from the germline V gene are LGHNA and YNFKEQ. This CDR3 comprises 16 residues. Here the CDR3 reads CASSQDVTAGAYEQFF. The CDR3 region has the DNA TGTGCCAGCAGCCAAGACGTTACAGCGGGGGCATATGAGCAGTTCTTC.